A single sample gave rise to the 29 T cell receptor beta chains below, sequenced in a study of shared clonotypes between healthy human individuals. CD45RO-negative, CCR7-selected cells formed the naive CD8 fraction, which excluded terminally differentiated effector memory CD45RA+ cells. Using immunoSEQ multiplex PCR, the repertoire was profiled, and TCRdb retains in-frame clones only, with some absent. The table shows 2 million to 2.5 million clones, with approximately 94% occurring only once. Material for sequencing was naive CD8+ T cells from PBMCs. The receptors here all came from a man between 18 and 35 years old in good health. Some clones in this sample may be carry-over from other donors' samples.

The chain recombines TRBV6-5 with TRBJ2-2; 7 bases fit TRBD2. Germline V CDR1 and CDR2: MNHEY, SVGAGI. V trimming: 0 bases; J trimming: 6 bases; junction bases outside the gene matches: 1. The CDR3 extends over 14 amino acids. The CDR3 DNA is TGTGCCAGCAGTTACTCGACTAGCCCCGGGGAGCTGTTTTTT. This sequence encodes CASSYSTSPGELFF.

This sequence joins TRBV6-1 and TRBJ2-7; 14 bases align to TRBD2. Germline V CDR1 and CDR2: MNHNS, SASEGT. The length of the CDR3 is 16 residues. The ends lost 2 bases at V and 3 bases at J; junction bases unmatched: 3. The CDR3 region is CASSEWTSGRFYEQYF. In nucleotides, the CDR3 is TGTGCCAGCAGTGAATGGACTAGCGGGAGGTTCTACGAGCAGTACTTC.

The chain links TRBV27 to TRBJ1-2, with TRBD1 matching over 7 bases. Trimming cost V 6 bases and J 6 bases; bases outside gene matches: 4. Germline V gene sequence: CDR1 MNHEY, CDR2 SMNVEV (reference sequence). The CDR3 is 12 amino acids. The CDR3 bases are TGTGCCAGCAGAGGGAGGGGGCATGGCTACACCTTC. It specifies CASRGRGHGYTF.

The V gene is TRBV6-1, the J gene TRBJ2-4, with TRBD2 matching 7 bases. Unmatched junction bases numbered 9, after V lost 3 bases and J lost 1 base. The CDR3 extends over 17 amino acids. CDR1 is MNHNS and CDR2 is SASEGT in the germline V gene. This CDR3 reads CASSENPGGMAKNIQYF. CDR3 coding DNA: TGTGCCAGCAGTGAGAACCCCGGGGGGATGGCCAAAAACATTCAGTACTTC.

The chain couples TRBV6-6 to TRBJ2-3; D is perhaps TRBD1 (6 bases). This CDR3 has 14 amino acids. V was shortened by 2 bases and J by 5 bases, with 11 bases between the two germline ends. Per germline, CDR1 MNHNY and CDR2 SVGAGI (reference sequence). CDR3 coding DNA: TGTGCCAGCAGTTACGGTGAGGGGGTAGATACGCAGTATTTT. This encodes CASSYGEGVDTQYF.

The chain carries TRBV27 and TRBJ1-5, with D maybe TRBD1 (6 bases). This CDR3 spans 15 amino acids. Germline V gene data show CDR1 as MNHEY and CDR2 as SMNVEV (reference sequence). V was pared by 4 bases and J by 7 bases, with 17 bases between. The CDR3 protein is CASSSNRVAKQPQHF. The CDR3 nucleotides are TGTGCCAGCAGTTCAAACAGGGTCGCGAAACAGCCCCAGCATTTT.

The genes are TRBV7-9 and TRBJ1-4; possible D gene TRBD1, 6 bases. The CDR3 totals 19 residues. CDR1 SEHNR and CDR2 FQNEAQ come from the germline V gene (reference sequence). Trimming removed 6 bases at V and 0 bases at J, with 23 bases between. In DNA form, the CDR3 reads TGTGCCAGCAGTCGACTAGGGGGACCAAACGGTGCAACTAATGAAAAACTGTTTTTT. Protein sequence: CASSRLGGPNGATNEKLFF.

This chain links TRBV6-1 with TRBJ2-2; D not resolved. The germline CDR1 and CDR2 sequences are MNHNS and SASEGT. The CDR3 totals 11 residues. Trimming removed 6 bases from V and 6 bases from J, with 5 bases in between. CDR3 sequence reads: CASRLAGELFF. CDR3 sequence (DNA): TGTGCCAGCAGATTAGCCGGGGAGCTGTTTTTT.

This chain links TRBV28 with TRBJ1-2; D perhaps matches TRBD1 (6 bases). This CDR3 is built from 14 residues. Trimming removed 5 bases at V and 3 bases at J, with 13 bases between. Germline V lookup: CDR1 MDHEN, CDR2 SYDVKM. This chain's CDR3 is CASSLPGHYYGYTF. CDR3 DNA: TGTGCCAGCAGTCTGCCGGGACACTACTATGGCTACACCTTC.

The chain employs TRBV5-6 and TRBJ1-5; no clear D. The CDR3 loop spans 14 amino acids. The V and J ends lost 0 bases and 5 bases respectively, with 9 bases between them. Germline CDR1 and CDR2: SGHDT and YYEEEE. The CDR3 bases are TGTGCCAGCAGCTTGGTCTACGAAGATCAGCCCCAGCATTTT. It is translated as CASSLVYEDQPQHF.

The CDR3 loop is CASSSRTSGRGGTGELFF. CDR3 coding DNA: TGTGCCAGCAGCTCTCGGACTAGCGGGAGAGGGGGGACCGGGGAGCTGTTTTTT. The chain couples TRBV7-9 to TRBJ2-2, with 13 bases matching TRBD2. V lost 4 bases to trimming and J lost 5 bases; unmatched junction nucleotides: 10. Germline lookup yields CDR1 SEHNR and CDR2 FQNEAQ (reference sequence). The CDR3 has 18 residues.

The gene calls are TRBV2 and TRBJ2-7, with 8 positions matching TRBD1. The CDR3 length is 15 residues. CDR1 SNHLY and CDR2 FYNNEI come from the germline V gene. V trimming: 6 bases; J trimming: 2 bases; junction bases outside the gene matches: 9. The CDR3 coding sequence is TGTGCCAGCAGAAAGACAGGGGCGACCCCCTACGAGCAGTACTTC. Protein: CASRKTGATPYEQYF.

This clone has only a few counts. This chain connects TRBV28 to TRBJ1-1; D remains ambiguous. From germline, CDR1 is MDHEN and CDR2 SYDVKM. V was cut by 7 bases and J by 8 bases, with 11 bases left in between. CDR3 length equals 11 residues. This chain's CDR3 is CASKSVGEAFF. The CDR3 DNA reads TGTGCCAGCAAGAGTGTGGGGGAAGCTTTCTTT.

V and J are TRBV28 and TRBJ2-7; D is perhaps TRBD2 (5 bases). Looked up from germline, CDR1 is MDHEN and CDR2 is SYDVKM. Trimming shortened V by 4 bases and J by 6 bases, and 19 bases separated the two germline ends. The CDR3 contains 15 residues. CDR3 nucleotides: TGTGCCAGCAGTTCCGAATGGTCCGGGATGGGCGAGCAGTACTTC. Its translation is CASSSEWSGMGEQYF.

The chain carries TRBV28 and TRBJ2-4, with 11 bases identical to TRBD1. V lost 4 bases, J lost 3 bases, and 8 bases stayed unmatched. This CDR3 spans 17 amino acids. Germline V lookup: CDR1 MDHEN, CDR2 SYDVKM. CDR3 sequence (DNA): TGTGCCAGCAGTTCGCGGCCCGGGACAGGGGGCAAAAACATTCAGTACTTC. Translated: CASSSRPGTGGKNIQYF.

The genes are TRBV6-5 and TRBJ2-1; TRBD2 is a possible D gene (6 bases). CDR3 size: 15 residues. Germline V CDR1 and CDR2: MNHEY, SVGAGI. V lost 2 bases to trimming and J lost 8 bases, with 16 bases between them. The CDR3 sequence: CASSYRTNFKDEQFF. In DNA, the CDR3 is TGTGCCAGCAGTTACCGGACTAATTTCAAAGATGAGCAGTTCTTC.

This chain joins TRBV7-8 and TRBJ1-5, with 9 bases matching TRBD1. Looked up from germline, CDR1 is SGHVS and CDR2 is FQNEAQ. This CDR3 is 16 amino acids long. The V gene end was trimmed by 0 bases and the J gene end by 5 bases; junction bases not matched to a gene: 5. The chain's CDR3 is CASSLAGTGSYQPQHF. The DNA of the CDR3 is TGTGCCAGCAGCTTAGCGGGGACAGGGAGTTATCAGCCCCAGCATTTT.

CDR3 amino acids: CASNLDRPKGGRAFF. The CDR3 DNA follows: TGTGCCAGCAACCTCGACAGGCCGAAAGGCGGTAGGGCTTTCTTT. The chain employs TRBV28 and TRBJ1-1; TRBD1 is a possible D gene (6 bases). Looked up from germline, CDR1 is MDHEN and CDR2 is SYDVKM. Trimming shortened V by 7 bases and J by 11 bases, and 26 bases separated the two germline ends. This CDR3 is built from 15 residues.

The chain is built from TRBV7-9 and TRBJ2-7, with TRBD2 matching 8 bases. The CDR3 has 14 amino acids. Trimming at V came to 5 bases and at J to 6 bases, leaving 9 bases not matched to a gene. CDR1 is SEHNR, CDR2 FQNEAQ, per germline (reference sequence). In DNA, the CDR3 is TGTGCCAGCAGCCCCGGCGGGGGGTCTCCCGAGCAGTACTTC. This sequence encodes CASSPGGGSPEQYF.

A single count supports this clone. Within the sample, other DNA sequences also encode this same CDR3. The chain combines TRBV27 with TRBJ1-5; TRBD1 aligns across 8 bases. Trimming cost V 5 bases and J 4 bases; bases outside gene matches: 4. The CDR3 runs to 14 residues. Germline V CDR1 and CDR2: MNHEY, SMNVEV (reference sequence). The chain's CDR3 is CASSPTGGNQPQHF. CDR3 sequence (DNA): TGTGCCAGCAGTCCAACAGGGGGGAATCAGCCCCAGCATTTT.

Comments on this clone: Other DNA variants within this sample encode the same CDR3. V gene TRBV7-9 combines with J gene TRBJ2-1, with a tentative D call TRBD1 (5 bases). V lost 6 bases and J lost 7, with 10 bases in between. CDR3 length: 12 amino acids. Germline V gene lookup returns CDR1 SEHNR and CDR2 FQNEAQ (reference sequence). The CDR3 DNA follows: TGTGCCAGCAGTACTCAGGGAAATGAGCAGTTCTTC. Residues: CASSTQGNEQFF.

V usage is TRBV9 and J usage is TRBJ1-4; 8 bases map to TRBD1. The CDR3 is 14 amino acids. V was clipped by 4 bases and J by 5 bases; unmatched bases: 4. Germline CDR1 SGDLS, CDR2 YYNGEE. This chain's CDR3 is CASSPRTGNEKLFF. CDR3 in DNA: TGTGCCAGCAGCCCCCGGACAGGGAATGAAAAACTGTTTTTT.

DNA of the CDR3: TGTGCCAGCAGCTTAAGGCGGGACTTTTTCACCGGGGAGCTGTTTTTT. Protein product: CASSLRRDFFTGELFF. This rearrangement joins TRBV7-8 to TRBJ2-2; D is perhaps TRBD2 (6 bases). Germline CDR1 and CDR2: SGHVS and FQNEAQ. The germline V and J ends were trimmed by 2 bases and 4 bases, with 14 bases remaining between them. The CDR3 loop spans 16 amino acids.

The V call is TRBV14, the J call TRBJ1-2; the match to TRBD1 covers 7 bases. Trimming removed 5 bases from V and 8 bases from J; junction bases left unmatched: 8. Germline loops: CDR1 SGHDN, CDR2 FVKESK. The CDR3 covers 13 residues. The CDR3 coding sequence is TGTGCCAGCAGCTTTGACAGGGTCGGGGGCTACACCTTC. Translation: CASSFDRVGGYTF. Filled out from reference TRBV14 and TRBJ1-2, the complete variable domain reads EAGVTQFPSHSVIEKGQTVTLRCDPISGHDNLYWYRRVMGKEIKFLLHFVKESKQDESGMPNNRFLAERTGGTYSTLKVQPAELEDSGVYFCASSFDRVGGYTFGSGTRLTVV.

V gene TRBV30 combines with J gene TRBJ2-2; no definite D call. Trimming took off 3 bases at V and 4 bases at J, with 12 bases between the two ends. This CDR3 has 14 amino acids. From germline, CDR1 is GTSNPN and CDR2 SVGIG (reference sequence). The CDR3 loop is CAWRWAPGTGELFF. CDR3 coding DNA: TGTGCCTGGAGATGGGCGCCGGGCACCGGGGAGCTGTTTTTT.

CDR3 DNA sequence: TGTGCCAGCAGCCCCCATGGACAGGCGACCATGAACACTGAAGCTTTCTTT. Encoded protein: CASSPHGQATMNTEAFF. The rearrangement uses TRBV7-3 and TRBJ1-1, with 7 bases matching TRBD1. Germline CDR1 is SGHTA and CDR2 is FQGTGA. CDR3 size: 17 residues. Losses at the gene ends were 5 bases for V and 0 bases for J; bases not matched to a gene: 12.

CDR3 residues: CASSAQGEGTFETQYF. The CDR3 DNA follows: TGTGCCAGCAGTGCCCAAGGGGAGGGGACTTTTGAGACCCAGTACTTC. The rearrangement links TRBV25-1 to TRBJ2-5; 7 bases match TRBD2. This CDR3 region has 16 residues. CDR1 is MGHDK, CDR2 SYGVNS, per germline. J gave up 5 bases and V 4 bases, and 13 bases lay outside the gene matches.

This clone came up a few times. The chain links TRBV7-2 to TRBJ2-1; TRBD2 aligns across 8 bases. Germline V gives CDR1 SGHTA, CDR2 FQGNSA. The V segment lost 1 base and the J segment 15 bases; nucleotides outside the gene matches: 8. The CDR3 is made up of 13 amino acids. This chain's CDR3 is CASSLGLREDGFF. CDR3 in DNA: TGTGCCAGCAGCTTAGGGCTGCGGGAGGACGGGTTCTTC.

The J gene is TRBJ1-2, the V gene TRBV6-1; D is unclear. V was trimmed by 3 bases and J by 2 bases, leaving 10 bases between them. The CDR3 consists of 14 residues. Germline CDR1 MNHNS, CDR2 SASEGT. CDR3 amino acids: CASSELWENYGYTF. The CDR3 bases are TGTGCCAGCAGTGAGCTTTGGGAAAACTATGGCTACACCTTC.